This TCR beta chain was recovered during a study of shared clonotypes between healthy human individuals. Positively selected for CCR7, the CD45RO-negative cells used as naive CD8 cells excluded terminally differentiated effector memory CD45RA+ cells. This CDR3 contains 14 residues. Germline CDR1 and CDR2: SGDLS and YYNGEE. The V gene lost 0 bases and the J gene lost 3 bases, with 10 bases spanning the gap. Libraries were prepared by immunoSEQ multiplex PCR; TCRdb keeps only in-frame clonotypes and omits some of them. This table has approximately 2,200,000 clones, just over 90% appearing once. The sequence came from a man younger than 35 in good health. Some clones in this sample may be carry-over from other donors' samples. The chain carries TRBV9 and TRBJ2-7; no clear D gene. Sequenced material: naive CD8+ T cells from PBMCs. CDR3 sequence: CASSVGQIGYEQYF. CDR3 DNA sequence: TGTGCCAGCAGCGTAGGGCAGATAGGCTACGAGCAGTACTTC.